This T cell receptor (beta chain) stems from a study of cytomegalovirus exposure and HLA in healthy donors (dated by TCRdb to about 2017). A note on the overall study: The 700 or so repertoires of the first cohort and the roughly 110 validation repertoires were produced on the same platform, according to a later analysis. The study aimed to test whether cataloging public T cell receptors could reveal signatures of past pathogen exposure. Along with the approximately 700-subject first cohort, a separate validation cohort of 120 different subjects was used. The study combined high-throughput TCR immunosequencing, statistical association of individual TCRs with disease status, and machine learning to predict cytomegalovirus infection status.

Study-level results and caveats: All 120 or so repertoires were used to score co-occurrence in the validation cohort in a later analysis, because that analysis had no HLA typing for the cohort. Across donors, most TCR sequences were observed very rarely, whereas some public TCRs were present in many individuals. The study listed approximately 150 TCR beta chains as associated with cytomegalovirus. The authors suggested that the approach could potentially be extended to other disease states and immunological phenotypes. In vitro tests confirmed that three of the cytomegalovirus-associated TCR beta chains recognize cytomegalovirus antigens. Subsequent analysis determined that TCRs grouped into clusters in the first cohort also showed a tendency toward co-occurrence across the 90 to 150 validation repertoires, and 85% to 95% of cluster scores exceeded 0. The classifier was reported to diagnose cytomegalovirus status with high specificity and sensitivity in both the original and validation cohorts.

Notes on this clone: The antigen it binds to is not known. No much larger clone is present one base from it, and per-base qualities are unavailable.

For CDR1 and CDR2, the germline V gene lists SGHNT and YENEEA. V is shortened by 0 bases, J by 3 bases, and the region joining them spans 12 bases. CDR3 length: 15 amino acids, cysteine to phenylalanine. Only the CDR3 DNA stays, 45 bases, in frame from base 1. The donors were included in the validation cohort of approximately 120 subjects, a group kept apart from the roughly 610-subject first cohort. Library construction relied on the immunoSEQ multiplex PCR assay. On the study's bioinformatics: A statistical classification framework was developed to diagnose cytomegalovirus status using the catalog of TCR beta chain sequences. TCRdb re-hosts the immuneACCESS table, in-frame sequences only. Its copies lack some clones; in the studies checked, an unresolved V gene accounts for under half of them, and the cause for the rest is not known. The D gene and trimming were derived from the DNA, and the V and J assignments and clone size from that table. The sample table lists about 120,000 clones, about nine tenths of them with a count of one. Clones ranked in the top ten supply around 2% of the sample.

The specimen sequenced was PBMCs. The rearrangement combines TRBV11-3 with TRBJ2-7; 6 matching bases give a weak D call of TRBD1. This receptor was taken from a man aged 18 to 29 in good health and CMV-seronegative. The CDR3 protein is CASSLDVIQGYEQYF. The sequenced DNA: TGTGCCAGCAGCTTAGATGTAATACAGGGCTACGAGCAGTACTTC.